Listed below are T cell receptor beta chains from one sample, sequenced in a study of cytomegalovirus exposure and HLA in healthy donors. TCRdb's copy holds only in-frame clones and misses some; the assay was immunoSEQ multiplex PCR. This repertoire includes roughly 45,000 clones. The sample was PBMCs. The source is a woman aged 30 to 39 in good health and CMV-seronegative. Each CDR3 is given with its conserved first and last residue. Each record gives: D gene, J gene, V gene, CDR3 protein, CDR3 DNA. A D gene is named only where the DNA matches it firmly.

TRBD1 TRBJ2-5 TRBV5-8 CASSIGQGGWETQYF TGTGCCAGCAGCATCGGACAGGGGGGTTGGGAGACCCAGTACTTC
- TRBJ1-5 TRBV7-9 CASSLGAGPRGNQPQHF TGTGCCAGCAGCTTAGGGGCAGGTCCGCGGGGCAATCAGCCCCAGCATTTT
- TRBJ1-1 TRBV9 CASSVSPESTEAFF TGTGCCAGCAGCGTTTCCCCGGAGTCCACTGAAGCTTTCTTT
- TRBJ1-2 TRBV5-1 CASSSSLGGSYGYTF TGCGCCAGCAGCTCATCATTAGGAGGTTCCTATGGCTACACCTTC
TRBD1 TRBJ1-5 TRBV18 CASSPDRVNQPQHF TGTGCCAGCTCACCGGACAGGGTTAATCAGCCCCAGCATTTT
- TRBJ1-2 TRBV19 CASSPPDYGYTF TGTGCCAGTAGTCCCCCGGACTATGGCTACACCTTC
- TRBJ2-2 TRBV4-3 CASSRIRYGQRITGELFF TGCGCCAGCAGCCGTATACGGTACGGACAGAGGATCACCGGGGAGCTGTTTTTT
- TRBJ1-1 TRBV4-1 CASSAGTEAFF TGCGCCAGCAGCGCGGGCACTGAAGCTTTCTTT
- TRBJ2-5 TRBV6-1 CASRRQEQETQYF TGTGCCAGCAGGCGACAGGAACAAGAGACCCAGTACTTC
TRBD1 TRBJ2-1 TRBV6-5 CASSYAGTVNEQFF TGTGCCAGCAGTTACGCCGGGACAGTAAATGAGCAGTTCTTC
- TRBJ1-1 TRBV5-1 CASSLGTPSVTEAFF TGCGCCAGCAGCTTGGGTACCCCCTCAGTAACTGAAGCTTTCTTT
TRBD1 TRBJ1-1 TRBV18 CASSRWTGEESEAFF TGTGCCAGCTCACGATGGACAGGGGAGGAATCTGAAGCTTTCTTT
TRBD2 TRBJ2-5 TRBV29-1 CSGLAGGAETQYF TGCAGCGGACTAGCGGGAGGGGCAGAGACCCAGTACTTC
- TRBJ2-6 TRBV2 CASTKRGQGSSGANVLTF TGTGCCAGCACCAAGAGAGGCCAGGGTTCGTCTGGGGCCAACGTCCTGACTTTC
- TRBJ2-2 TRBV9 CASSAQRVTGELFF TGTGCCAGCAGCGCCCAGCGGGTCACCGGGGAGCTGTTTTTT
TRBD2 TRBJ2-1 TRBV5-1 CASSLSLFGLAGANEQFF TGCGCCAGCAGCTTATCCCTCTTTGGACTAGCGGGAGCGAATGAGCAGTTCTTC
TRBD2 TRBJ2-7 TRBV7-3 CASSLVAGSYEQYF TGTGCCAGCAGCTTAGTAGCGGGAAGCTACGAGCAGTACTTC
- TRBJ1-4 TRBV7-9 CASTRGGNNEKLFF TGTGCCAGCACTCGCGGGGGCAATAATGAAAAACTGTTTTTT
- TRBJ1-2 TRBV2 CASNGHPRGNYGYTF TGTGCCAGCAATGGGCACCCTCGTGGGAACTATGGCTACACCTTC
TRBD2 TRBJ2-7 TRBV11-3 CASSISGRGPGEQYF TGTGCCAGCAGCATTAGCGGGAGGGGACCTGGGGAGCAGTACTTC
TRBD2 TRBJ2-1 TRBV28 CASTPGTSGMNEQFF TGTGCCAGCACCCCCGGGACTAGCGGGATGAATGAGCAGTTCTTC
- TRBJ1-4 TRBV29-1 CSVQDSPTNEKLFF TGCAGCGTACAGGACAGCCCAACTAATGAAAAACTGTTTTTT
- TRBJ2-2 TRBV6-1 CASSIQSANTGELFF TGTGCCAGCAGTATCCAGTCCGCGAACACCGGGGAGCTGTTTTTT
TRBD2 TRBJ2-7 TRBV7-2 CASQRTSGIYEQYF TGTGCATCGCAACGGACTAGCGGGATATACGAGCAGTACTTC
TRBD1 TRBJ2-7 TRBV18 CASSPVRTGKAYEQYF TGTGCCAGCTCACCCGTACGGACAGGGAAGGCCTACGAGCAGTACTTC
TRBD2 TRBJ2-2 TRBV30 CAWERERAGELFF TGTGCCTGGGAGCGGGAGCGGGCCGGGGAGCTGTTTTTT
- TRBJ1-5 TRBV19 CASSNSPNQPQHF TGTGCCAGTAGTAATAGCCCGAATCAGCCCCAGCATTTT
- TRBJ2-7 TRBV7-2 CASTDGGGAGQYF TGTGCCAGCACCGACGGTGGCGGGGCCGGGCAGTACTTC
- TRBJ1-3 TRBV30 CAWSQVISGNTIYF TGTGCCTGGAGTCAGGTAATCTCTGGAAACACCATATATTTT
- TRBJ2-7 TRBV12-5 CAPPGVAGVYEQYF TGTGCTCCTCCAGGGGTAGCGGGCGTCTACGAGCAGTACTTC
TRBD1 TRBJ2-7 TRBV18 CASSQRQGTYEQYF TGTGCCAGCTCACAGAGACAGGGAACCTACGAGCAGTACTTC
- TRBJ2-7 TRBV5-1 CASSPPRGYEQYF TGCGCCAGCAGCCCCCCGCGAGGTTACGAGCAGTACTTC
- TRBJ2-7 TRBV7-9 CASSSVLEQYF TGTGCCAGCAGCTCGGTACTGGAGCAGTACTTC
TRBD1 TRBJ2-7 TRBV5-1 CASSQTGEWDEQYF TGCGCCAGCAGCCAGACAGGGGAATGGGACGAGCAGTACTTC
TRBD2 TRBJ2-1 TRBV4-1 CASSQGGLAATDNEQFF TGCGCCAGCAGCCAAGGCGGACTAGCGGCAACCGACAATGAGCAGTTCTTC
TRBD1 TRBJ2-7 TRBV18 CASSPGQGSSEQYF TGTGCCAGCTCACCGGGACAGGGCTCCTCCGAGCAGTACTTC
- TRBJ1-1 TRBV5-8 CASSFLRDTEAFF TGTGCCAGCAGCTTCTTGAGGGACACTGAAGCTTTCTTT
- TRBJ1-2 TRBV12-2 CASRPPPRVSPYGYTF TGTGCAAGTCGCCCCCCCCCTCGGGTTTCCCCCTATGGCTACACCTTC
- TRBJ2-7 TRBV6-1 CASSEAVQGYGQYF TGTGCCAGCAGTGAAGCAGTACAGGGTTACGGGCAGTACTTC
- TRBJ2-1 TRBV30 CAWGREPYNEQFF TGTGCCTGGGGACGGGAACCATACAATGAGCAGTTCTTC
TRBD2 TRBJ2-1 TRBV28 CASSFGGTRDSSQFF TGTGCCAGCAGTTTCGGCGGGACTAGAGATAGCTCGCAGTTCTTC
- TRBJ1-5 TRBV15 CATSRDGGSGQPQHF TGTGCCACCAGCAGAGATGGGGGCTCCGGTCAGCCCCAGCATTTT
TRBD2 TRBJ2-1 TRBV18 CASSPLAGYYNEQFF TGTGCCAGCTCACCACTAGCGGGATATTACAATGAGCAGTTCTTC
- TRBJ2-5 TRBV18 CASSPTENQYF TGTGCCAGCTCACCGACAGAGAACCAGTACTTC
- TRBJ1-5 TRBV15 CATSRDNTRNQPQHF TGTGCCACCAGCAGAGATAACACCCGCAATCAGCCCCAGCATTTT
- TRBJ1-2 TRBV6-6 CASSYSGAAGYGYTF TGTGCCAGCAGTTACTCAGGGGCCGCGGGGTACGGCTACACCTTC
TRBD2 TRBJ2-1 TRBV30 CAWSRTSGRGNEQFF TGTGCCTGGAGTAGGACTAGCGGGAGAGGGAATGAGCAGTTCTTC
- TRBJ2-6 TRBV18 CTSSRTGNGLSRGANVLTF TGTACCAGCTCACGAACAGGGAACGGTCTCTCTAGGGGGGCCAACGTCCTGACTTTC
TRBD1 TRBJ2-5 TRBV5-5 CASSWGQGLKETQYF TGTGCCAGCAGCTGGGGACAGGGATTAAAAGAGACCCAGTACTTC
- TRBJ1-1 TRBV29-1 CSVGPGISLNTEAFF TGCAGCGTTGGCCCAGGGATTTCATTGAACACTGAAGCTTTCTTT
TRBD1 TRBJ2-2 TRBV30 CAWSAIGQGSTGELFF TGTGCCTGGAGCGCGATAGGACAGGGTTCCACCGGGGAGCTGTTTTTT
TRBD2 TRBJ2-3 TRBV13 CASSFGGSFTDTQYF TGTGCCAGCAGTTTTGGCGGGAGCTTCACAGATACGCAGTATTTT
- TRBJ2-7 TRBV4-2 CASSQGAFGGGEQYF TGTGCCAGCAGCCAAGGAGCCTTCGGGGGAGGCGAGCAGTACTTC